A selection of T cell receptor beta chains follows, all from one sample in a study of cytomegalovirus exposure and HLA in healthy donors. The assay was immunoSEQ multiplex PCR, and TCRdb's table has in-frame clones only and misses some. Counted here are some 85,000 clones, approximately 96% occurring once; the ten biggest clones make up under 1.5%. Input material: PBMCs. The receptor source for this set is a woman aged 18-30 years in good health and CMV-seronegative. CDR3s leave out the opening cysteine and the closing phenylalanine or tryptophan. Size values are once, few and many counts, or a class for expanded clones, and some rows have none.

clone size	V gene	CDR3 protein
-	TRBV19	ASSIYPGTGPYNEQF
-	TRBV5-4	ASTLDYLNTGELF
-	TRBV30	AWSLIAGVGEQF
once	TRBV27	ASSFVGGTNEKLF
-	TRBV30	ACHRATEAF
-	TRBV10-1	ASSDQQGWANYGYT
-	TRBV19	ASSIGSSGRSPYVYNEQF
-	TRBV2	ASSEGLGGSQPQH
-	TRBV27	ASSSDRNYEQY
-	TRBV10-1	ASSESPLVNEQF
-	TRBV5-1	ASSLGTGKNTGELF
-	TRBV21-1	ASNEAETSYT
-	TRBV6-5	ASSPLAARGETQY
-	TRBV9	ASSEGASGRNEQF
-	TRBV6-5	ASSFGPGVQF
once	TRBV29-1	SVGTETNYGYT
-	TRBV7-9	ASSLVGDYGYT
-	TRBV9	ASSVASGGGFSGNTIY
once	TRBV7-9	ASSLPPGLAGRNEQF
-	TRBV10-1	ASSENQGIDTQY
-	TRBV6-4	ASSERDSVTDTQY
-	TRBV18	ASSPKRGDNEQF
-	TRBV6-6	ASSYPELTEAF
-	TRBV30	AWSHTGGAHYGYT
-	TRBV19	ASTGEGAGANVLT
-	TRBV5-1	ASSLGGGGTEAF
-	TRBV4-1	ASTRIPTVDDRGYT
-	TRBV5-4	ASSLRSGSIYNEQF
-	TRBV11-3	ASSISGRAGDEQF
few	TRBV10-3	AISEHGTTNEKLF
-	TRBV9	ASSTPGRTEAF
-	TRBV19	ASKRTSGANVLT
-	TRBV10-3	AISESDSKNSPLH